This TCR beta chain is from a study of T cell changes during pregnancy in multiple sclerosis. TCRdb's table, derived via immunoSEQ multiplex PCR, lists solely in-frame clones and lacks some. The profile shows some 38,000 clones, 80% to 95% of them singletons. This CDR3 spans 15 amino acids. V lost 4 bases to trimming and J lost 1 base; unmatched junction nucleotides: 3. Germline loops: CDR1 MNHNS, CDR2 SASEGT. This specimen was CD4+ T cells from peripheral blood mononuclear cells, taken after pregnancy. The chain combines TRBV6-1 with TRBJ2-3; TRBD1 matches 9 bases. This receptor was taken from a female donor in good health, enrolled as a control in a pregnancy study. CDR3 nucleotides: TGTGCCAGCAGTGGGACAGGGGCGGGCACAGATACGCAGTATTTT. Amino acid sequence: CASSGTGAGTDTQYF.